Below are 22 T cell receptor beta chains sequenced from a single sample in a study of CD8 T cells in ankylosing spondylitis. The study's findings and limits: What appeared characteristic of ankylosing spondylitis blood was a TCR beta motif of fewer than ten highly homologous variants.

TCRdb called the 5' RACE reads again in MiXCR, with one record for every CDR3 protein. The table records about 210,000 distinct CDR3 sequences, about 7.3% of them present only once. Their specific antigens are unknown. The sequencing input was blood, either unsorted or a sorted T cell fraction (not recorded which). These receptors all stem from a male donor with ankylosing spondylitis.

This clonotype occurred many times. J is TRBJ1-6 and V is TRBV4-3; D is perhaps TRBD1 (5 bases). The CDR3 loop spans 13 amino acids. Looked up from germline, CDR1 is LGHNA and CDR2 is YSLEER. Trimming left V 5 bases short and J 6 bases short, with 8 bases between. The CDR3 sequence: CASSTGRNSPLHF. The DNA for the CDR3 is TGCGCCAGCAGCACAGGCCGTAATTCACCCCTCCACTTT.

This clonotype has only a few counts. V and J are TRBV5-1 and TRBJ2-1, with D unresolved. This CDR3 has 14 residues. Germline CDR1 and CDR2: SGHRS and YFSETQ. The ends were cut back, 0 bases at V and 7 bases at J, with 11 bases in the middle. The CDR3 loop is CASSLVAAWNEQFF. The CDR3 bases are TGCGCCAGCAGCTTGGTGGCGGCTTGGAATGAGCAGTTCTTC.

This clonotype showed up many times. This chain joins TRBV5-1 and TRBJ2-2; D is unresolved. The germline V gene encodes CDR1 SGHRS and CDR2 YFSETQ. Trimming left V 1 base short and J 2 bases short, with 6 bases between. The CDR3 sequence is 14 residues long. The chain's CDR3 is CASSLMRNTGELFF. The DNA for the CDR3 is TGCGCCAGCAGCTTGATGAGAAACACCGGGGAGCTGTTTTTT.

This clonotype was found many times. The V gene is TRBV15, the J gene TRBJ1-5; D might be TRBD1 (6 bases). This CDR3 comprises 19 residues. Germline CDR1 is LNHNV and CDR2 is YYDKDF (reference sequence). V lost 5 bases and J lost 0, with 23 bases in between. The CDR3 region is CATSPDWDQGGYSNQPQHF. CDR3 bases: TGTGCCACCAGCCCTGACTGGGACCAAGGGGGATATAGCAATCAGCCCCAGCATTTT.

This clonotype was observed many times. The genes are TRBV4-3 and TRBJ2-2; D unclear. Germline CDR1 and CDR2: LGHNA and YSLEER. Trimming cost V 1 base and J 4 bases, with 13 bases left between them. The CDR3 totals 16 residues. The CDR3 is CASSQARNYLTGELFF. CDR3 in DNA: TGCGCCAGCAGCCAAGCGAGGAACTACCTCACCGGGGAGCTGTTTTTT.

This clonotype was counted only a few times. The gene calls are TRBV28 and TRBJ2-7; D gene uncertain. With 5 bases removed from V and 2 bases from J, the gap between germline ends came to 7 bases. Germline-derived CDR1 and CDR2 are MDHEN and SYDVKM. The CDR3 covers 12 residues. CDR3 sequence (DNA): TGTGCCAGCAGTGCCGACCCCTACGAGCAGTACTTC. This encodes CASSADPYEQYF.

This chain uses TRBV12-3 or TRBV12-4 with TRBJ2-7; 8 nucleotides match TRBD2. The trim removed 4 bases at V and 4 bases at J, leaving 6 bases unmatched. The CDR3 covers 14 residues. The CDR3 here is CASSSGGVWYEQYF. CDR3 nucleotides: TGTGCCAGCAGTTCGGGGGGGGTTTGGTACGAGCAGTACTTC.

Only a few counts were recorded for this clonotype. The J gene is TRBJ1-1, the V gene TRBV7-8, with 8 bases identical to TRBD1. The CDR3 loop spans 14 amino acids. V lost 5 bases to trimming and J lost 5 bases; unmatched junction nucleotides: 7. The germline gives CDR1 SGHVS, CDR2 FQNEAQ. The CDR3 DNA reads TGTGCCAGCAGCCCAGACAGGGGAAGGACTGAAGCTTTCTTT. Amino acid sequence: CASSPDRGRTEAFF. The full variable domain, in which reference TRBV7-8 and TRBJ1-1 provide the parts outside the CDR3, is GAGVSQSPRYKVAKRGQDVALRCDPISGHVSLFWYQQALGQGPEFLTYFQNEAQLDKSGLPSDRFFAERPEGSVSTLKIQRTQQEDSAVYLCASSPDRGRTEAFFGQGTRLTVV.

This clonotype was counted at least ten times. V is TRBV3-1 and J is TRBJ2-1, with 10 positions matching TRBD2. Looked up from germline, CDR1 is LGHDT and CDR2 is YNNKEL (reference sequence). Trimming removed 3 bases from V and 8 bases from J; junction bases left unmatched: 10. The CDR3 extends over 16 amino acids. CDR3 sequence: CASSHRLAGVYDEQFF. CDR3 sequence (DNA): TGTGCCAGCAGCCATCGTCTAGCGGGAGTTTACGATGAGCAGTTCTTC.

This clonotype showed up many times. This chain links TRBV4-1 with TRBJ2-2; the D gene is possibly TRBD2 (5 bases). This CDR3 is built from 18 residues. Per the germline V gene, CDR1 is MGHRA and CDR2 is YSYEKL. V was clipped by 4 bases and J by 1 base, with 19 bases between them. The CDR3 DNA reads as TGCGCCAGCAGCCTAGAGGGCCCTTCCTACGAGAACACCGGGGAGCTGTTTTTT. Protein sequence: CASSLEGPSYENTGELFF.

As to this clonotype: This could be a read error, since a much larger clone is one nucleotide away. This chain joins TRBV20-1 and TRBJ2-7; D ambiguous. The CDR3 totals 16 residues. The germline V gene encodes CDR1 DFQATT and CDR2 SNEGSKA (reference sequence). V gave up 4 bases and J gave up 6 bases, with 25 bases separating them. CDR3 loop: CSAKRDFGVVHCEQYF. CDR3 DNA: TGCAGTGCTAAAAGAGATTTCGGTGTGGTGCACTGCGAGCAGTACTTC.

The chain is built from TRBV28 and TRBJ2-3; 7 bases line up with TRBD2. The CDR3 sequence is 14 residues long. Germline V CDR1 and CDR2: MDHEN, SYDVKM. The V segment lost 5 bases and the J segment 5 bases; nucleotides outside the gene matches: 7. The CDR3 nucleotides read TGTGCCAGCAGTACCCGGACTAGTAAAGATACGCAGTATTTT. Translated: CASSTRTSKDTQYF. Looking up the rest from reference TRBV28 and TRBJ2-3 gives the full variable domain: DVKVTQSSRYLVKRTGEKVFLECVQDMDHENMFWYRQDPGLGLRLIYFSYDVKMKEKGDIPEGYSVSREKKERFSLILESASTNQTSMYLCASSTRTSKDTQYFGPGTRLTVL.

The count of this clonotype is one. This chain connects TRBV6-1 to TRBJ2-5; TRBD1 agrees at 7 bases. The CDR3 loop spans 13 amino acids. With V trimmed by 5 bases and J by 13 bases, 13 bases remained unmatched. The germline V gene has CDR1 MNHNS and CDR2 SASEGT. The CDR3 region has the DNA TGTGCCAGCAGTAAGAACAGGGGTGGGATTATGTACTTC. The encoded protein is CASSKNRGGIMYF.

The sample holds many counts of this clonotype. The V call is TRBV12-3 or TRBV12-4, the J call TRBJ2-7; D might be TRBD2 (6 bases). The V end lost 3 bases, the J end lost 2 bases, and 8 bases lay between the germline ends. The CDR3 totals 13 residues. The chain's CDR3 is CASSFGTAYEQYF. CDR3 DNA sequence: TGTGCCAGCAGTTTCGGGACTGCCTACGAGCAGTACTTC.

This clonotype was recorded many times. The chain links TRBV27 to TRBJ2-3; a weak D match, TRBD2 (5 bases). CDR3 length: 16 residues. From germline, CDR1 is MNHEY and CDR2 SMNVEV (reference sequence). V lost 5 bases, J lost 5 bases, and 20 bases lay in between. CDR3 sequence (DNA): TGTGCCAGCAGTCCCCTGACGTTACGGGGTGGAGATACGCAGTATTTT. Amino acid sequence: CASSPLTLRGGDTQYF.

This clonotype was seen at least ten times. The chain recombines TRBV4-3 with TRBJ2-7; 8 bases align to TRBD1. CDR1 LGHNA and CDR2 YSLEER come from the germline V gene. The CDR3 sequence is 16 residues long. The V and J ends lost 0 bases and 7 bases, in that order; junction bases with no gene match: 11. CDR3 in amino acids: CASSQDRAGGSGEQYF. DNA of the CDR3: TGCGCCAGCAGCCAAGATCGTGCAGGGGGCTCTGGAGAGCAGTACTTC.

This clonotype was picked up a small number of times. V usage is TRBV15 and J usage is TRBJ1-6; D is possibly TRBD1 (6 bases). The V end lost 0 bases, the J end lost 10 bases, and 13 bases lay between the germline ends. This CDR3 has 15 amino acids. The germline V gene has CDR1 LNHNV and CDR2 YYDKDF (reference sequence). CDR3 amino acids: CATSRDTGLGSPLHF. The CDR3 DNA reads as TGTGCCACCAGCAGAGATACAGGGTTGGGGTCACCCCTCCACTTT.

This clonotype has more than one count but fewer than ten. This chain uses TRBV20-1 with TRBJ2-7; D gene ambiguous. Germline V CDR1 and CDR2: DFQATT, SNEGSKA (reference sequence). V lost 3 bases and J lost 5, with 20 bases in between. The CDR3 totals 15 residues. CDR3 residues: CSASPDRFTFDEQYF. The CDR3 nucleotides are TGCAGTGCTAGTCCGGACCGATTTACGTTTGACGAGCAGTACTTC.

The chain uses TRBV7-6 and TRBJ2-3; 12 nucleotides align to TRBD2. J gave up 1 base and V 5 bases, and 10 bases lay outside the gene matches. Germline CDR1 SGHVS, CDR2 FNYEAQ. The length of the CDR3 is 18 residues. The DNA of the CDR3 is TGTGCCAGCAGCCATCTAGCGGGGGGGCTTTCTGGCACAGATACGCAGTATTTT. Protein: CASSHLAGGLSGTDTQYF.

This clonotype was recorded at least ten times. CDR3 loop: CASSDRGGWATDTQYF. The CDR3, as DNA: TGTGCCAGCAGTGATCGCGGGGGGTGGGCGACAGATACGCAGTATTTT. The rearrangement joins TRBV25-1 to TRBJ2-3; TRBD2 agrees at 8 bases. Germline V CDR1 and CDR2: MGHDK, SYGVNS. The CDR3 length is 16 residues. V gave up 3 bases and J gave up 3 bases; unmatched junction bases: 8.

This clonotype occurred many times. CDR3 nucleotide sequence: TGTGCCAGCAGCATAACCCAGGGGGCCAATCAGCCCCAGCATTTT. It specifies CASSITQGANQPQHF. The chain uses TRBV28 and TRBJ1-5; 8 positions match TRBD1. Germline V gene sequence: CDR1 MDHEN, CDR2 SYDVKM. The CDR3 consists of 15 residues. V shed 6 bases, J shed 3 bases, and the junction held 7 bases outside the gene matches.

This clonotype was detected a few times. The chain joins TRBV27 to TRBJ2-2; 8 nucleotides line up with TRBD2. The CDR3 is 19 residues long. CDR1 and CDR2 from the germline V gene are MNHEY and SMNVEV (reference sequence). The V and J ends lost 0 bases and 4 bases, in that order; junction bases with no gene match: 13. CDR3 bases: TGTGCCAGCAGTTTATCGCGGACTAGCTTCGTTAGGGGCACCGGGGAGCTGTTTTTT. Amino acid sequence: CASSLSRTSFVRGTGELFF.